The 2 T cell receptor beta chains given below trace back to one sample, sequenced in a study of shared clonotypes between healthy human individuals. Data came from immunoSEQ multiplex PCR; TCRdb stores just in-frame clones and leaves some out. The sample records about 2.1 million clones, 80% to 95% being singletons. Cells designated naive CD8 were CD45RO-negative and were positively selected for CCR7, with terminally differentiated effector memory CD45RA+ cells excluded. Source material: naive CD8+ T cells from PBMCs. The source is a man between 18 and 35 years old in good health. Some clones in this sample may be carry-over from other donors' samples.

The chain uses TRBV6-5 and TRBJ2-1; a weak D match, TRBD2 (6 bases). Germline loops: CDR1 MNHEY, CDR2 SVGAGI. This CDR3 spans 14 amino acids. Trimming removed 2 bases from V and 9 bases from J, with 14 bases in between. DNA of the CDR3: TGTGCCAGCAGTTACGGGAGGCTAGTGGGTGAGCAGTTCTTC. Its translation: CASSYGRLVGEQFF.

This rearrangement joins TRBV6-1 to TRBJ2-7; a weak D match, TRBD2 (7 bases). This CDR3 contains 16 residues. CDR1 and CDR2 (germline): MNHNS, SASEGT. Trimming stripped 3 bases from V and 2 bases from J, with 17 bases between. The CDR3 loop is CASSDWGGEGAYEQYF. The CDR3 nucleotides read TGTGCCAGCAGTGACTGGGGGGGGGAGGGGGCCTACGAGCAGTACTTC.